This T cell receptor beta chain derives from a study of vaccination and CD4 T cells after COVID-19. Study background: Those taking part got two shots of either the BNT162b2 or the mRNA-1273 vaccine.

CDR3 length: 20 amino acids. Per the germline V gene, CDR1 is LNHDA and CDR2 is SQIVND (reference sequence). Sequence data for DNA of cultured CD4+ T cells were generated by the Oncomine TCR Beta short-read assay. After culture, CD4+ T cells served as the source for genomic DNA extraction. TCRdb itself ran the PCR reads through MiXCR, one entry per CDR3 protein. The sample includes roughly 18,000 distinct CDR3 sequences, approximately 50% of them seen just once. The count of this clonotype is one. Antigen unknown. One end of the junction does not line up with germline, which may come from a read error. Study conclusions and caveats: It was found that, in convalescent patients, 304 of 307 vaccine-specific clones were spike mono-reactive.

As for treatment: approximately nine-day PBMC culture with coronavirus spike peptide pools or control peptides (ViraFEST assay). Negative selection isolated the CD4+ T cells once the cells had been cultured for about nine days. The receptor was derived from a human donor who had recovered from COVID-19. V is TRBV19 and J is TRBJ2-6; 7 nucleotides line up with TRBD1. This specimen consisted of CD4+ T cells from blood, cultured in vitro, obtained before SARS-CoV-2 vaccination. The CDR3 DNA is TGTGCCAGTAGTATAGGAAGGGGGCGGCCTATCAGCTCTGGGGCCAACGTCCTAACTTTC. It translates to CASSIGRGRPISSGANVLTF. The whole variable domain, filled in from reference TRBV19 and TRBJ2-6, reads DGGITQSPKYLFRKEGQNVTLSCEQNLNHDAMYWYRQDPGQGLRLIYYSQIVNDFQKGDIAEGYSVSREKKESFPLTVTSAQKNPTAFYLCASSIGRGRPISSGANVLTFGAGSRLTVL.